These 5 T cell receptor beta chains originate from one sample sequenced in a study of T cell responses to AZD1222 COVID-19 vaccine. The table came from immunoSEQ multiplex PCR; TCRdb's copy has only in-frame clones and leaves some out. The table lists some 140,000 clones, roughly 93% of them singletons, with about 0.86% in the top ten. The source material was peripheral blood, sampled on day 0 of AZD1222 vaccination. Source of these receptors: an adult in good health.

The chain joins TRBV3-1 (or the pseudogene TRBV3-2) to TRBJ2-2; 8 bases align to TRBD1. The trim removed 0 bases at V and 7 bases at J, leaving 7 bases unmatched. CDR3 size: 16 residues. In germline, CDR1 is LGHDT, CDR2 YNNKEL (reference sequence). CDR3 amino acids: CASSQEAGGVIGELFF. For the CDR3, the DNA is TGTGCCAGCAGCCAAGAGGCAGGGGGCGTTATCGGGGAGCTGTTTTTT.

V usage is TRBV19 and J usage is TRBJ1-5; no reliable D call. Germline V gene data show CDR1 as LNHDA and CDR2 as SQIVND (reference sequence). V was shortened by 2 bases and J by 3 bases, with 14 bases between the two germline ends. This CDR3 has 16 amino acids. CDR3 in amino acids: CASSIISDPNNQPQHF. Written as DNA, the CDR3 is TGTGCCAGTAGTATAATATCGGATCCTAACAATCAGCCCCAGCATTTT. The full variable domain, rest sourced from reference TRBV19 and TRBJ1-5, is DGGITQSPKYLFRKEGQNVTLSCEQNLNHDAMYWYRQDPGQGLRLIYYSQIVNDFQKGDIAEGYSVSREKKESFPLTVTSAQKNPTAFYLCASSIISDPNNQPQHFGDGTRLSIL.

A few counts support this clone. The chain couples TRBV6-5 to TRBJ1-1, with D possibly being TRBD1 (5 bases). V was trimmed by 1 base and J by 2 bases, leaving 11 bases between them. CDR3 length: 15 residues. The germline CDR1 and CDR2 sequences are MNHEY and SVGAGI. This CDR3 reads CASSYWGRPNTEAFF. CDR3 sequence (DNA): TGTGCCAGCAGTTACTGGGGACGGCCTAACACTGAAGCTTTCTTT.

This chain joins TRBV4-1 and TRBJ2-2, with D tentatively TRBD2 (5 bases). Germline V gene lookup returns CDR1 MGHRA and CDR2 YSYEKL. V shed 0 bases and J shed 6 bases, with 11 bases lying between them. This CDR3 comprises 15 residues. In DNA, the CDR3 is TGCGCCAGCAGCCAAGAACCGGGGATCGCCGGGGAGCTGTTTTTT. Translating it yields CASSQEPGIAGELFF.

This chain links TRBV7-3 with TRBJ2-1; 9 bases align to TRBD2. CDR1 and CDR2 from the germline V gene are SGHTA and FQGTGA. V gave up 5 bases and J gave up 4 bases; unmatched junction bases: 6. The CDR3 runs 15 residues. CDR3 amino acids: CASSPGTSRYNEQFF. The CDR3 DNA reads TGTGCCAGCAGCCCGGGGACTAGCAGGTACAATGAGCAGTTCTTC.